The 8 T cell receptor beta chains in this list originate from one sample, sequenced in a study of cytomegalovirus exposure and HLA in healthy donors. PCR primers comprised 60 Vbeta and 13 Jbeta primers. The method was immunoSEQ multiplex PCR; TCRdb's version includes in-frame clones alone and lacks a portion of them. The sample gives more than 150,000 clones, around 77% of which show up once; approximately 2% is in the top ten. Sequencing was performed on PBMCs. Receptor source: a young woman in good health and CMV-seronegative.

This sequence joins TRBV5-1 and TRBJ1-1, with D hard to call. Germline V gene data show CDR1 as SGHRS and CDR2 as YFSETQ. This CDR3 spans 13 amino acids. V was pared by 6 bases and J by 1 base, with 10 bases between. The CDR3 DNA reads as TGCGCCAGCAAGGCCGACTGGAACACTGAAGCTTTCTTT. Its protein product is CASKADWNTEAFF.

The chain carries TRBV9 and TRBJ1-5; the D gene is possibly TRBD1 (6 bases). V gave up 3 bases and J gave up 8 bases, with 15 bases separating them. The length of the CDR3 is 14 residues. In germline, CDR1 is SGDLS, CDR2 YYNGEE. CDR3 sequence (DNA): TGTGCCAGCAGCGCCCAGGGGCATGAGGAGCCCCAGCATTTT. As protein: CASSAQGHEEPQHF.

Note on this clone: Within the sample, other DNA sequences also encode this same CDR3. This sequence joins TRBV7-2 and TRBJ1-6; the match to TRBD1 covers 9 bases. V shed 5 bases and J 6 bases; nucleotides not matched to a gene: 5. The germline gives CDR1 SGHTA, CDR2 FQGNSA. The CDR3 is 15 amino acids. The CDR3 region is CASSGGQGRNSPLHF. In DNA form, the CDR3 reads TGTGCCAGCAGCGGGGGACAGGGCCGTAATTCACCCCTCCACTTT.

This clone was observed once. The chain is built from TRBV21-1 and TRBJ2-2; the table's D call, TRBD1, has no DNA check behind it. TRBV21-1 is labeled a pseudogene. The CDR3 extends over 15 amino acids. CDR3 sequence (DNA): TGTGCCAGCAGCAGGACAGGAAGGAACACCGGGGAGCTGTTTTTT. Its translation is CASSRTGRNTGELFF.

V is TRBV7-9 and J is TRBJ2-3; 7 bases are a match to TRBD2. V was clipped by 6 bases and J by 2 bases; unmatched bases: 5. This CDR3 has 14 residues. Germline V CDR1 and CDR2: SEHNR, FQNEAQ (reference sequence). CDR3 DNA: TGTGCCAGCAGTTATAGCGGGTACACAGATACGCAGTATTTT. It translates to CASSYSGYTDTQYF.

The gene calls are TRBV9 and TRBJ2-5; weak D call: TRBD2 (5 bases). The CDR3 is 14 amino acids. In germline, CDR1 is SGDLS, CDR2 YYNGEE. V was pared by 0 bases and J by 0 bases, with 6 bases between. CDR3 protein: CASSVGEYQETQYF. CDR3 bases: TGTGCCAGCAGCGTAGGGGAGTACCAAGAGACCCAGTACTTC.

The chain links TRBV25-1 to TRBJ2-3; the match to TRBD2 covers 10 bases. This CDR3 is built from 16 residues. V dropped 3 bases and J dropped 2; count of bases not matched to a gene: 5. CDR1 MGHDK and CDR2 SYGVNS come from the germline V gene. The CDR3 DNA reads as TGTGCCAGCAGTGATCCCGGGACTAGCGTCACAGATACGCAGTATTTT. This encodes CASSDPGTSVTDTQYF.

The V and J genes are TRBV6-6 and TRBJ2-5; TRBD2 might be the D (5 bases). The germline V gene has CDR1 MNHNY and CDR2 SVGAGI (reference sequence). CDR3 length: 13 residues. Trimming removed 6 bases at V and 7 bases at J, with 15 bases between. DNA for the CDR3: TGTGCCAGCAGCCCTGCGGGCGGCAGGACCCAGTACTTC. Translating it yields CASSPAGGRTQYF.